The sequence of this TCR beta chain was determined in a study of cytomegalovirus exposure and HLA in healthy donors. Study-wide results and caveats: The authors later found most CMV-associated TCR beta chains appeared HLA-restricted.

This clone came up a few times. The antigen remains undetermined. The V gene end was trimmed by 8 bases and the J gene end by 3 bases; junction bases not matched to a gene: 1. The CDR3 is 11 amino acids. CDR1 and CDR2 (germline): LNHDA, SQIVND (reference sequence). PCR primers comprised 60 Vbeta and 13 Jbeta primers. As originally analysed: Unique TCR beta chains totaled roughly 81 million in a later count, with approximately 11 million of them shared. Produced via immunoSEQ multiplex PCR; TCRdb's table is partial and in-frame only. Clone size and V and J calls were adopted from that table, with D and trimming inferred from the DNA. The sample yields 130,000 to 150,000 clones, approximately 77% seen once.

The chain has TRBV19 and TRBJ2-7; 7 positions match TRBD2. This sequence was found in a woman between 50 and 59 years old in good health and CMV-seronegative. Sequenced material: PBMCs. The CDR3 region has the DNA TGTGCCAGTGGCGGGGGCTACGAGCAGTACTTC. Its protein product is CASGGGYEQYF.